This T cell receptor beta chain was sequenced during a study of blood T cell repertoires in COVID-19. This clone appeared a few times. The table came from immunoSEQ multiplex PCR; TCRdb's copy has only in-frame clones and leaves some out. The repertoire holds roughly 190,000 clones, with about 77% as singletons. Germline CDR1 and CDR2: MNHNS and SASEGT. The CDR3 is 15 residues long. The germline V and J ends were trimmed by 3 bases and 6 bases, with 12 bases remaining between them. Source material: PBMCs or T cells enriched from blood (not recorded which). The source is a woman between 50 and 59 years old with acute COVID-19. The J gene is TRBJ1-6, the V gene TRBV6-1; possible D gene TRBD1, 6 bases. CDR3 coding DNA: TGTGCCAGCAGTGAGAGGGGGGGAGTTAATTCACCCCTCCACTTT. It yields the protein CASSERGGVNSPLHF.